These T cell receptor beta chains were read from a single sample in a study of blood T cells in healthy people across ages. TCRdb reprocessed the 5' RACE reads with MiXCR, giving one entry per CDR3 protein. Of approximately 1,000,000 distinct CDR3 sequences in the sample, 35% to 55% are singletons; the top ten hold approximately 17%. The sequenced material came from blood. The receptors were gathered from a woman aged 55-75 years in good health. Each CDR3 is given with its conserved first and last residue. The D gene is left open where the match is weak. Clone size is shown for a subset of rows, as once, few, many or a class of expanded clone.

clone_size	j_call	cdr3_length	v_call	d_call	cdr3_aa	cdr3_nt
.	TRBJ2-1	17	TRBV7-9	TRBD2	CASSQARGGGSYNEQFF	TGTGCCAGCAGCCAAGCCCGTGGGGGGGGCTCCTACAATGAGCAGTTCTTC
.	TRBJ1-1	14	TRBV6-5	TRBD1	CASTGDRGKPEAFF	TGTGCCAGCACCGGGGACAGGGGGAAGCCTGAAGCTTTCTTT
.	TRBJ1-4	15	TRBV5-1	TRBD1	CASSLSTGANEKLFF	TGCGCCAGCAGCTTATCGACAGGGGCTAATGAAAAACTGTTTTTT
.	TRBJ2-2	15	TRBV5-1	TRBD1	CASSWTGSNTGELFF	TGCGCCAGCAGCTGGACAGGGTCGAACACCGGGGAGCTGTTTTTT
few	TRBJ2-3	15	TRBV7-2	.	CASSPTNVVRDTQYF	TGTGCCAGCAGCCCGACCAACGTGGTCCGGGATACGCAGTATTTT
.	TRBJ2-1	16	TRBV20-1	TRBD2	CSALSPGTSAGNEQFF	TGCAGTGCTCTAAGCCCGGGGACTAGTGCTGGCAATGAGCAGTTCTTC
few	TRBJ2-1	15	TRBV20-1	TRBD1	CSARDHRGTYNEQFF	TGCAGTGCTAGAGATCACAGGGGAACGTACAATGAGCAGTTCTTC
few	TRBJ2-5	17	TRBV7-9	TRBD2	CASSSTETSDSPETQYF	TGTGCCAGCAGCTCTACCGAAACTAGCGATAGCCCAGAGACCCAGTACTTC
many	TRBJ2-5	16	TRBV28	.	CASSPRRIGGGETQYF	TGTGCCAGCAGTCCGCGGCGGATCGGAGGAGGGGAGACCCAGTACTTC
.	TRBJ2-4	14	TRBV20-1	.	CSARERGAKNIQYF	TGCAGTGCTAGAGAGCGGGGAGCCAAAAACATTCAGTACTTC
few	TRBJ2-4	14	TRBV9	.	CASSVDVIDSPQYF	TGTGCCAGCAGCGTAGATGTCATCGATTCGCCTCAGTACTTC
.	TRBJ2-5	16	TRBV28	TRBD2	CASSFPGRGIEETQYF	TGTGCCAGCAGCTTCCCGGGGAGGGGTATCGAAGAGACCCAGTACTTC
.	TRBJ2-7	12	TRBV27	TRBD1	CASTGGPDEQYF	TGTGCATCCACAGGGGGTCCAGACGAGCAGTACTTC
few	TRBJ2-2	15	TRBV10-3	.	CAISVGEPNTGELFF	TGTGCCATCAGTGTTGGCGAGCCTAACACCGGGGAGCTGTTTTTT
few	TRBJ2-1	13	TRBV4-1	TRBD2	CASSHRAAGEQFF	TGCGCCAGCAGCCACAGAGCAGCGGGGGAGCAGTTCTTC
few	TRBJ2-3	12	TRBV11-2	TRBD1	CASRLGSGQGYF	TGTGCCAGCAGGTTAGGATCCGGACAGGGGTATTTT
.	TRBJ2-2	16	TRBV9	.	CASSVNRDPRTGELFF	TGTGCCAGCAGCGTTAATAGGGACCCGAGGACCGGGGAGCTGTTTTTT
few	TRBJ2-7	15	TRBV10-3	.	CAISESVGGADEQYF	TGTGCCATCAGTGAGTCGGTTGGGGGGGCCGACGAGCAGTACTTC
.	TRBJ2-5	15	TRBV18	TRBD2	CASSPASGSRETQYF	TGTGCCAGCTCACCAGCTAGCGGGTCCCGGGAGACCCAGTACTTC
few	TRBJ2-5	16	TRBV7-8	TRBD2	CASSLDGGVVRGTQYF	TGTGCCAGCAGCTTAGATGGGGGGGTAGTACGTGGGACCCAGTACTTC
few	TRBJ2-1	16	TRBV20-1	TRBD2	CSAINLRALAGNEQFF	TGCAGTGCCATAAACCTTCGCGCTCTAGCGGGGAATGAGCAGTTCTTC
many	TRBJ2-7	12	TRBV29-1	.	CSARKGTYEQYF	TGCAGCGCCCGGAAGGGCACCTACGAGCAGTACTTC
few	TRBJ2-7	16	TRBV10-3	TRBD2	CAISESTSGSSYEQYF	TGTGCCATCAGTGAGTCTACTAGCGGGAGTTCCTACGAGCAGTACTTC
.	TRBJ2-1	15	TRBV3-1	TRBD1	CASSQVQGSYNEQFF	TGTGCCAGCAGCCAAGTACAGGGGTCCTACAATGAGCAGTTCTTC
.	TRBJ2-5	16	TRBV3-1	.	CASTRYSGSSQETQYF	TGTGCCAGCACAAGATATAGCGGTTCATCCCAAGAGACCCAGTACTTC
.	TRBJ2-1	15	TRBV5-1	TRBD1	CASSSQGANYNEQFF	TGCGCCAGCAGCTCTCAGGGGGCGAACTACAATGAGCAGTTCTTC
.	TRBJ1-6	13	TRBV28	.	CASSPSYNSPLHF	TGTGCCAGCAGTCCATCCTATAATTCACCCCTCCACTTT
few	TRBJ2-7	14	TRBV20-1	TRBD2	CSASTLAGAGEQYF	TGCAGTGCATCAACCCTAGCGGGAGCGGGGGAGCAGTACTTC
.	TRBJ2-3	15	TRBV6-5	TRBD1	CATKGSQGATDTQYF	TGTGCCACCAAAGGATCGCAGGGGGCAACAGATACGCAGTATTTT
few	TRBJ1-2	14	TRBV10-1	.	CASSDPPDSYGYTF	TGCGCCAGCAGTGACCCTCCGGACAGCTATGGCTACACCTTC
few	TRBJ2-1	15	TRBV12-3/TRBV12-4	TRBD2	CASSQAGGPWNEQFF	TGTGCCAGCAGTCAAGCGGGAGGGCCTTGGAATGAGCAGTTCTTC
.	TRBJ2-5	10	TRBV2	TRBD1	CASKGQGEYF	TGTGCCAGCAAGGGACAGGGCGAGTACTTC
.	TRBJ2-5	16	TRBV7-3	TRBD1	CASSSDRVEYGETQYF	TGTGCCAGCAGCTCTGACAGGGTGGAATACGGTGAGACCCAGTACTTC
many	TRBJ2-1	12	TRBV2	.	CASSPSRNEQFF	TGTGCCAGCAGCCCCTCGAGGAATGAGCAGTTCTTC
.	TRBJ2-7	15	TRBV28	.	CASSTLTGLPYEQYF	TGTGCCAGCAGTACCCTGACAGGACTCCCCTACGAGCAGTACTTC
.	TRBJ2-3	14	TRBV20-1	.	CSARDPQGPDTQYF	TGCAGTGCTAGAGACCCCCAGGGCCCAGATACGCAGTATTTT
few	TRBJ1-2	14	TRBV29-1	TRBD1	CSVVAGQTNYGYTF	TGCAGCGTTGTGGCGGGACAGACTAATTATGGCTACACCTTC
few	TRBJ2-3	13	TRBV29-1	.	CSVEGAGTDTQYF	TGCAGCGTTGAGGGGGCGGGCACAGATACGCAGTATTTT
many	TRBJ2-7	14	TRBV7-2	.	CASSRTLLSYEQYF	TGTGCCAGCAGCCGGACTCTACTTTCCTACGAGCAGTACTTC
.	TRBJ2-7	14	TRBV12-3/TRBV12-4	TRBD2	CASTNSGRGSEQYF	TGTGCCAGCACCAATAGCGGGAGAGGCAGCGAGCAGTACTTC
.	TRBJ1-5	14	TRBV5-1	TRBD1	CASCLGQSNQPQHF	TGCGCCAGCTGCTTGGGACAGAGCAATCAGCCCCAGCATTTT
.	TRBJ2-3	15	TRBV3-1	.	CASSQFGTRTDTQYF	TGTGCCAGCAGCCAATTCGGGACCCGCACAGATACGCAGTATTTT
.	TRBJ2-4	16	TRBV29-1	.	CSEPGKSIIAKNIQYF	TGCAGCGAGCCCGGGAAATCGATTATAGCCAAAAACATTCAGTACTTC
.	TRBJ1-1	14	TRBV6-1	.	CASSNKAKGTEAFF	TGTGCCAGCAGTAATAAGGCTAAAGGGACTGAAGCTTTCTTT
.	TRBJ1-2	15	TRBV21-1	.	CASRGGQGARYGYTF	TGTGCCAGCAGAGGGGGACAGGGGGCGCGCTATGGCTACACCTTC
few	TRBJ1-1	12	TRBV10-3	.	CAIRGMNTEAFF	TGTGCCATCAGGGGGATGAACACTGAAGCTTTCTTT
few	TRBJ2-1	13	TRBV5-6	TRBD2	CASSLGLAGAPFF	TGTGCCAGCAGCTTGGGGCTAGCGGGAGCCCCGTTCTTC
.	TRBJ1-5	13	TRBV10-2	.	CASGEGRNQPQHF	TGCGCCAGCGGGGAGGGCCGCAATCAGCCCCAGCATTTT
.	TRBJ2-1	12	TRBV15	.	CATSRVEGGQFF	TGTGCCACCAGCAGGGTGGAAGGTGGGCAGTTCTTC
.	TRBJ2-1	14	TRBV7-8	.	CASSHRTKSNEQFF	TGTGCCAGCAGCCACAGGACCAAGAGCAATGAGCAGTTCTTC
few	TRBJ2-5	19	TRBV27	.	CASSSLPGAAQGAQETQYF	TGTGCCAGCAGTTCTTTGCCAGGGGCAGCACAAGGCGCCCAAGAGACCCAGTACTTC